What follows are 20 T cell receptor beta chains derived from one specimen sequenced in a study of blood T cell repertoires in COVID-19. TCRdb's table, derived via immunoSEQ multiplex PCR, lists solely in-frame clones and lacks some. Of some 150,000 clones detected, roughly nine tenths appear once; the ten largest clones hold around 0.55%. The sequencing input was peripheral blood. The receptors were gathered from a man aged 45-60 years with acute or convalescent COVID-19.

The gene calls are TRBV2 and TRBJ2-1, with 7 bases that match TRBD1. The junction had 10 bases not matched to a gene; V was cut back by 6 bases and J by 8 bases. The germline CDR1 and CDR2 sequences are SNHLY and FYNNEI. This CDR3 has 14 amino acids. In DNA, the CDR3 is TGTGCCAGCAGGACAGGGTGGCGTGCCGATGAGCAGTTCTTC. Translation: CASRTGWRADEQFF.

The CDR3 DNA is TGTGCCACCAGTGATTTGGATCGGACTGAGGGCACCGGGGAGCTGTTTTTT. Protein: CATSDLDRTEGTGELFF. The chain is built from TRBV24-1 and TRBJ2-2; perhaps TRBD2 as D (5 bases). Trimming took 0 bases from V and 4 from J, leaving 14 bases between them. This CDR3 contains 17 residues. In germline, CDR1 is KGHDR, CDR2 SFDVKD.

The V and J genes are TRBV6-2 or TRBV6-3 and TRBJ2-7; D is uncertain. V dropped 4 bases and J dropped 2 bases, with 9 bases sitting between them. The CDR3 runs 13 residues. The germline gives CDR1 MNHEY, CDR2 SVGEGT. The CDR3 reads CASSFNIPYEQYV. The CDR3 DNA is TGTGCCAGCAGTTTTAATATCCCCTACGAGCAGTACGTC.

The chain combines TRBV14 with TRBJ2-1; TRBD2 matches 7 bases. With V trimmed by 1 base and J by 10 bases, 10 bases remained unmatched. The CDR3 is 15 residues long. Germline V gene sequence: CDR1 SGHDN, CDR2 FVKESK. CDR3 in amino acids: CASSQGGNGRTEQFF. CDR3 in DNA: TGTGCCAGCAGCCAAGGTGGGAACGGGAGGACGGAGCAGTTCTTC.

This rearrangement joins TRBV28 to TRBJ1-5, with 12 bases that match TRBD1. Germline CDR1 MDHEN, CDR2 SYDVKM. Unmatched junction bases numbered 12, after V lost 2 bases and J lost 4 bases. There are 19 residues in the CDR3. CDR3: CASSLMGDRGPFRNQPQHF. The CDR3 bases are TGTGCCAGCAGTTTAATGGGGGACAGGGGGCCCTTTCGGAATCAGCCCCAGCATTTT.

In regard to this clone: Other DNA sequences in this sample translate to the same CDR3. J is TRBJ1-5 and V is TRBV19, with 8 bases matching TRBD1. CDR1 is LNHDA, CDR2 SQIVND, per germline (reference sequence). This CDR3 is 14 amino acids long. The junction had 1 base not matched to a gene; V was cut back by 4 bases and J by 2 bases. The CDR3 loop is CASSTGGGNQPQHF. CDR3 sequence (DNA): TGTGCCAGTAGTACAGGGGGCGGCAATCAGCCCCAGCATTTT.

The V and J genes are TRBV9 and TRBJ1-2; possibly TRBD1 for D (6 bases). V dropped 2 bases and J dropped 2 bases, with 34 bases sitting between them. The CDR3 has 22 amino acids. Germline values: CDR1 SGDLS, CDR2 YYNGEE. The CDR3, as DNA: TGTGCCAGCAGCGTCTTAGAACCTCGGGGGGCGGGGAGCAATTACCGGAACTATGGCTACACCTTC. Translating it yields CASSVLEPRGAGSNYRNYGYTF.

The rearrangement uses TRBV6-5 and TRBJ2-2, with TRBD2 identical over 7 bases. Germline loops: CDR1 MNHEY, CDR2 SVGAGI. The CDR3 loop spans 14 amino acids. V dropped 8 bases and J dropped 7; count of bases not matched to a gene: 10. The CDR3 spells CASSNSGIVGELFF. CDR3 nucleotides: TGTGCCAGCTCTAACAGCGGGATCGTCGGGGAGCTGTTTTTT.

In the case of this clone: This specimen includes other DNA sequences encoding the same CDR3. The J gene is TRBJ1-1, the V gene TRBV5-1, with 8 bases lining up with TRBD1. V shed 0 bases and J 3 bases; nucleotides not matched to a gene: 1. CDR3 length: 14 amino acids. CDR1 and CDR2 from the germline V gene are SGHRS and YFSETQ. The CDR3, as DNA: TGCGCCAGCAGCTTGGCAGGGGGCTACACTGAAGCTTTCTTT. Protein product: CASSLAGGYTEAFF.

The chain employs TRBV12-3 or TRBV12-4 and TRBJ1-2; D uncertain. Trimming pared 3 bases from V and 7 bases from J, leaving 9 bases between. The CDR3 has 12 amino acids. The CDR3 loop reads CASSFAGSGYTF. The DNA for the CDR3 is TGTGCCAGCAGTTTTGCGGGGAGTGGCTACACCTTC.

CDR3 sequence: CASSRGAPYEQYF. CDR3 DNA: TGTGCCAGCAGTCGCGGGGCTCCCTACGAGCAGTACTTC. The V and J genes are TRBV28 and TRBJ2-7, with a weak D call TRBD2 (6 bases). The V and J ends lost 5 bases and 2 bases respectively, with 10 bases between them. Germline V gene lookup returns CDR1 MDHEN and CDR2 SYDVKM. The CDR3 length is 13 residues.

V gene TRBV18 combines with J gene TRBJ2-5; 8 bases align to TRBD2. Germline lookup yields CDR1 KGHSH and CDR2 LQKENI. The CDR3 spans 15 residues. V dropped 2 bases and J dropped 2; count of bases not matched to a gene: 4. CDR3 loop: CASSPRASGQETQYF. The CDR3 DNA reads TGTGCCAGCTCACCAAGGGCTAGCGGGCAAGAGACCCAGTACTTC.

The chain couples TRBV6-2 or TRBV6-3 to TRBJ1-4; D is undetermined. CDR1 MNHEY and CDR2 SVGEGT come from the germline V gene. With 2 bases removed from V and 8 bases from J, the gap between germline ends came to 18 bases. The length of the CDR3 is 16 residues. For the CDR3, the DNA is TGTGCCAGCAGTTACGATGTTGCGGGGATCCGAGAAAAACTGTTTTTT. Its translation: CASSYDVAGIREKLFF.

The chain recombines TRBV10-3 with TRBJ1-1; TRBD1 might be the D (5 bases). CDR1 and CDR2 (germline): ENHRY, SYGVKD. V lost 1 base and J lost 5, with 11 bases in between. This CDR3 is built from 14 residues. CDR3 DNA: TGTGCCATCAGTGAGTTGGAGGGGCGGACTGAAGCTTTCTTT. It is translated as CAISELEGRTEAFF.

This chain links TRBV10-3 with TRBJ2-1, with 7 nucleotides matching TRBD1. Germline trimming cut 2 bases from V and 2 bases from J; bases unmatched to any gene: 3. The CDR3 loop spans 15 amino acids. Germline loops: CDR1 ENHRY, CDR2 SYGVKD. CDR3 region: CAISEKGAAYNEQFF. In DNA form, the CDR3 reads TGTGCCATCAGTGAGAAGGGGGCAGCCTACAATGAGCAGTTCTTC.

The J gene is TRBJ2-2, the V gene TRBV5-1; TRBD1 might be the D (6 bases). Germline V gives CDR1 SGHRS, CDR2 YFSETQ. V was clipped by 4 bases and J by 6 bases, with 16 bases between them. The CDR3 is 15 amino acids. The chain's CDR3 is CASSIRTASAGELFF. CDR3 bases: TGCGCCAGCAGCATCCGGACAGCCTCGGCCGGGGAGCTGTTTTTT.

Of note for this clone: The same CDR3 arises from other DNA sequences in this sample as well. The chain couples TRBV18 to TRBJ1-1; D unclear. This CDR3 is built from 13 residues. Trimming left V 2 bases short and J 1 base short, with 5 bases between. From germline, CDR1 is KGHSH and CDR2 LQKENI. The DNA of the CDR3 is TGTGCCAGCTCACCAACCGGGAACACTGAAGCTTTCTTT. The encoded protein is CASSPTGNTEAFF.

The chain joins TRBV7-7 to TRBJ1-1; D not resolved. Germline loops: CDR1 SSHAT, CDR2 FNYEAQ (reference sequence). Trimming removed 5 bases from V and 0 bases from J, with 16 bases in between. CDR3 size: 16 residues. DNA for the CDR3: TGTGCCAGCAGCCCGGTTGGACGGGGAATGAACACTGAAGCTTTCTTT. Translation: CASSPVGRGMNTEAFF.

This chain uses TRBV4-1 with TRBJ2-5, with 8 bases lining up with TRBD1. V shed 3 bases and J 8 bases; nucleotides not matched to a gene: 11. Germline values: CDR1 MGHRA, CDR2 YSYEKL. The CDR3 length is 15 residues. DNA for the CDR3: TGCGCCAGCAGCCAGACCTGGACAGGGCCGGGAACCCAGTACTTC. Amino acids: CASSQTWTGPGTQYF.

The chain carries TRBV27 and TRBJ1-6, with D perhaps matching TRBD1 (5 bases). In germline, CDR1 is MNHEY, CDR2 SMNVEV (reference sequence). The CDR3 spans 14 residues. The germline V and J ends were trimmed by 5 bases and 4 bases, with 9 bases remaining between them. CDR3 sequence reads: CASSTDTYNSPLHF. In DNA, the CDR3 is TGTGCCAGCAGTACGGACACGTATAATTCACCCCTCCACTTT.